This passage covers 14 T cell receptor beta chains from one sample sequenced in a study of blood T cells in healthy people across ages. Primers used in a second PCR of roughly 6 to 11 cycles were a sample-barcoded 5' primer and a J-beta primer mix. TCRdb fed the 5' RACE reads into MiXCR, producing one record per CDR3 protein. Found here are about 1.7 million distinct CDR3 sequences, approximately 30% of them singletons; the top ten hold roughly 8%. The specimen sequenced was blood. The receptors here all came from a woman in her 30s in good health.

This clonotype was seen a handful of times. The DNA of the CDR3 is TGCAGTGCTAGAGGGGGGCGGACAGATACGCAGTATTTT. It translates to CSARGGRTDTQYF. The chain is built from TRBV20-1 and TRBJ2-3; weak D call: TRBD1 (6 bases). This CDR3 is 13 amino acids long. Trimming shortened V by 1 base and J by 3 bases, and 8 bases separated the two germline ends. The V gene's germline CDR1 is DFQATT and CDR2 SNEGSKA (reference sequence).

The chain has TRBV14 and TRBJ2-3; 15 nucleotides line up with TRBD2. With 6 bases clipped from V and 5 bases from J, the junction kept 3 bases outside the gene matches. Per germline, CDR1 SGHDN and CDR2 FVKESK. The CDR3 extends over 15 amino acids. CDR3 sequence: CASSRTSGRVDTQYF. In DNA form, the CDR3 reads TGTGCCAGCAGTCGGACTAGCGGGAGGGTAGATACGCAGTATTTT. Based on the CDR3 plus reference TRBV14 and TRBJ2-3, the full variable domain is EAGVTQFPSHSVIEKGQTVTLRCDPISGHDNLYWYRRVMGKEIKFLLHFVKESKQDESGMPNNRFLAERTGGTYSTLKVQPAELEDSGVYFCASSRTSGRVDTQYFGPGTRLTVL.

This clonotype was recorded at least ten times. The rearrangement joins TRBV12-3 or TRBV12-4 to TRBJ2-5, with D perhaps TRBD1 (6 bases). The CDR3 loop spans 13 amino acids. Trimming took 5 bases from V and 4 from J, leaving 11 bases between them. The chain's CDR3 is CASSLGQRETQYF. As DNA, the CDR3 is TGTGCCAGCAGTCTCGGACAGCGAGAGACCCAGTACTTC.

This clonotype was seen ten or more times. The rearrangement links TRBV12-3 or TRBV12-4 to TRBJ2-3; the match to TRBD2 covers 8 bases. There are 15 residues in the CDR3. The V gene end was trimmed by 5 bases and the J gene end by 2 bases; junction bases not matched to a gene: 6. Here the CDR3 reads CASSLVAGNTDTQYF. The CDR3 DNA reads as TGTGCCAGCAGTCTTGTAGCGGGGAACACAGATACGCAGTATTTT.

This clonotype turned up a few times. Here the CDR3 reads CASSPKDRGRDEQYF. CDR3 DNA: TGCGCCAGCAGCCCTAAGGACAGGGGAAGGGACGAGCAGTACTTC. The chain couples TRBV5-1 to TRBJ2-7; the match to TRBD1 covers 9 bases. Germline loops: CDR1 SGHRS, CDR2 YFSETQ. Germline trimming cut 4 bases from V and 5 bases from J; bases unmatched to any gene: 10. This CDR3 region has 15 residues.

There are many counts of this clonotype. CDR3 bases: TGTGCCAGCAGTGGGCGGGACAGGGGACACGAGCAGTACTTC. It is translated as CASSGRDRGHEQYF. The chain carries TRBV12-3 or TRBV12-4 and TRBJ2-7; 10 bases match TRBD1. This CDR3 is built from 14 residues. After removal of 5 bases from V and 5 bases from J, the junction contained 6 bases not matched to a gene.

The V gene is TRBV4-1, the J gene TRBJ2-2; either TRBD1 or TRBD2 may supply D (6 bases each). The CDR3 contains 17 residues. Trimming shortened V by 4 bases and J by 4 bases, and 19 bases separated the two germline ends. Looked up from germline, CDR1 is MGHRA and CDR2 is YSYEKL. The CDR3 loop is CASSPEWGAQGTGELFF. CDR3 bases: TGCGCCAGCAGCCCCGAGTGGGGGGCGCAGGGCACCGGGGAGCTGTTTTTT.

The V and J genes are TRBV20-1 and TRBJ2-7, with 7 positions matching TRBD2. The J segment lost 2 bases and the V segment lost 6 bases, leaving 13 bases of the junction unmatched. Germline CDR1 reads DFQATT; CDR2 reads SNEGSKA (reference sequence). The CDR3 sequence is 15 residues long. The DNA for the CDR3 is TGCAGTGCGTCGGCCCACCGCGGGAGAACCTACGAGCAGTACTTC. Translated: CSASAHRGRTYEQYF.

The chain couples TRBV11-2 to TRBJ2-4; D is possibly TRBD1 (5 bases). The DNA end is more similar to TRBJ2-5, so the J call may be wrong. In germline, CDR1 is SGHAT, CDR2 FQNNGV. There are 16 residues in the CDR3. The CDR3 DNA reads as TGTGCCAGCAGCTTAAATAGTCGACAGTTTGGAGAGACCCAGTACTTC. This translates into CASSLNSRQFGETQYF.

The chain has TRBV19 and TRBJ1-5, with unresolved D. The CDR3 runs 14 residues. CDR1 and CDR2 from the germline V gene are LNHDA and SQIVND (reference sequence). V gave up 9 bases and J gave up 5 bases, with 17 bases separating them. The CDR3 spells CASSPRHADQPQHF. In nucleotides, the CDR3 is TGTGCCAGCAGCCCAAGGCATGCTGATCAGCCCCAGCATTTT.

A few counts support this clonotype. A read error may produce the germline difference seen at one junction end. The chain carries TRBV25-1 and TRBJ2-6; the D call may be TRBD1 or TRBD2 (6 bases each). The CDR3 contains 15 residues. Germline CDR1 reads MGHDK; CDR2 reads SYGVNS. DNA for the CDR3: TGTGCCAGCAGCCCATGGGGGGCTGGGGCCAACGCCCTGACTTTC. It specifies CASSPWGAGANALTF.

This clonotype has just a few counts. This sequence joins TRBV7-9 and TRBJ2-3; D is unclear. The germline V gene encodes CDR1 SEHNR and CDR2 FQNEAQ (reference sequence). The CDR3 length is 15 residues. Trimming pared 8 bases from V and 2 bases from J, leaving 17 bases between. DNA of the CDR3: TGTGCCAGCCAAGCGTGGGATCAATACACAGATACGCAGTATTTT. It is translated as CASQAWDQYTDTQYF.

This clonotype was counted between two and nine times. A read error may explain this, as a much larger clone is one base away. V gene TRBV28 combines with J gene TRBJ2-7; D is possibly TRBD1 (5 bases). Germline V lookup: CDR1 MDHEN, CDR2 SYDVKM. The CDR3 is made up of 14 amino acids. V lost 6 bases to trimming and J lost 0 bases, with 12 bases between them. The CDR3 DNA reads as TGTGCCAGCAGGTCCACGGACACCTCCTACGAGCAGTACTTC. Its protein product is CASRSTDTSYEQYF.

The chain couples TRBV27 to TRBJ2-7; D is uncertain. Per germline, CDR1 MNHEY and CDR2 SMNVEV (reference sequence). Trimming shortened V by 2 bases and J by 5 bases, and 16 bases separated the two germline ends. The CDR3 has 15 amino acids. CDR3 sequence: CASSLGRDKKNEQYF. CDR3 DNA: TGTGCCAGCAGTTTAGGCAGAGATAAGAAAAACGAGCAGTACTTC.